The sequence of this TCR beta chain was determined in a study of blood T cell repertoires in COVID-19. Overall study: The United States, Italy and Spain supplied acute and convalescent COVID-19 samples. In each case, the material was cDNA or gDNA derived from T cells, B-cell-depleted T cells, or PBMCs.

In the original processing: Estimated nucleated cell counts came from reference gene primer amplification. The assay was immunoSEQ multiplex PCR, and TCRdb's table has in-frame clones only and misses some. The V and J calls and clone size come from that table; D and trimming were worked out from the DNA. The sample has approximately 230,000 clones; about 88% are singletons. The sequence was obtained from a woman aged 35 to 49 who had recovered from COVID-19. Sequenced sample: peripheral blood.

CDR3 nucleotide sequence: TGTGCCAGCAGTGATCATTCACAGGGGGCTAACTATGGCTACACCTTC. As protein: CASSDHSQGANYGYTF. The rearrangement joins TRBV25-1 to TRBJ1-2; 8 bases line up with TRBD1. This CDR3 is 16 amino acids long. Germline V CDR1 and CDR2: MGHDK, SYGVNS. V lost 3 bases to trimming and J lost 0 bases; unmatched junction nucleotides: 6.